The entry that follows covers one T cell receptor beta chain sequence. The junction departs from the called germline gene at one end, perhaps through a read error. The data belong to a study of T cell changes during pregnancy in multiple sclerosis. CDR1 MDHEN and CDR2 SYDVKM come from the germline V gene. This CDR3 has 14 amino acids. Using immunoSEQ multiplex PCR, the repertoire was profiled, and TCRdb retains in-frame clones only, with some absent. The sample has some 96,000 clones, about 90% seen once. This clonotype was obtained from a female donor with multiple sclerosis, enrolled in a pregnancy study. The chain recombines TRBV28 with TRBJ2-7, with 8 bases fitting TRBD2. The specimen comprised peripheral blood, sampled after pregnancy. CDR3 in DNA: TGTGCCAGTAGTTTAGCGGGAAGCTCCTACGAGCAGTACTTC. Amino acid sequence: CASSLAGSSYEQYF. Together with reference TRBV28 and TRBJ2-7, the CDR3 gives the full variable domain: DVKVTQSSRYLVKRTGEKVFLECVQDMDHENMFWYRQDPGLGLRLIYFSYDVKMKEKGDIPEGYSVSREKKERFSLILESASTNQTSMYLCASSLAGSSYEQYFGPGTRLTVT.